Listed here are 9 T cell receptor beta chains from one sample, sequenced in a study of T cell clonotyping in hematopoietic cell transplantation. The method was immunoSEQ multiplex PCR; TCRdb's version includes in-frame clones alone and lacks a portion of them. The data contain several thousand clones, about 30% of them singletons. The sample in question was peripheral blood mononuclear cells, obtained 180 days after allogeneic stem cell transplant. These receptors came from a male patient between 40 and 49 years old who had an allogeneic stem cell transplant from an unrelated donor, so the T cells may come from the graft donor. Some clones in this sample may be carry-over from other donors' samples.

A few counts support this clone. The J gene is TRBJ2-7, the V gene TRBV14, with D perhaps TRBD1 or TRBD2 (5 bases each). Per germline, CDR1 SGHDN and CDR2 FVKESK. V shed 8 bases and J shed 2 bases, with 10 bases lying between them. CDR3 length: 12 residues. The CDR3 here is CASGDGAYEQYF. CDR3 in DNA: TGTGCCAGCGGGGACGGAGCCTACGAGCAGTACTTC.

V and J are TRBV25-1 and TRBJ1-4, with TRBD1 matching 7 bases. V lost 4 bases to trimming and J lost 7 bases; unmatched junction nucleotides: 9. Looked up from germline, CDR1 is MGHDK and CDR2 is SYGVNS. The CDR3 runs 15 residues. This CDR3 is CASSGETGRIEKLFF. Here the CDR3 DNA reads TGTGCCAGCAGTGGAGAGACAGGGAGGATTGAAAAACTGTTTTTT. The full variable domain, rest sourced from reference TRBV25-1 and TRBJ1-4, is EADIYQTPRYLVIGTGKKITLECSQTMGHDKMYWYQQDPGMELHLIHYSYGVNSTEKGDLSSESTVSRIRTEHFPLTLESARPSHTSQYLCASSGETGRIEKLFFGSGTQLSVL.

CDR3 in amino acids: CASSQGGLGELFF. CDR3 nucleotide sequence: TGTGCCAGCAGCCAGGGTGGACTCGGGGAGCTGTTTTTT. This rearrangement joins TRBV4-2 to TRBJ2-2; tentatively, D is TRBD2 (5 bases). Germline V gene lookup returns CDR1 LGHNA and CDR2 YNFKEQ. The V end was cut by 3 bases, the J end by 7 bases, with 9 bases between. This CDR3 has 13 residues.

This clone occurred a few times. CDR3 protein: CASSYDKREQYF. In DNA, the CDR3 is TGTGCCAGCAGTTACGACAAACGTGAGCAGTACTTC. V usage is TRBV6-6 and J usage is TRBJ2-7, with no clear D. CDR3 length: 12 residues. The germline V and J ends were trimmed by 2 bases and 7 bases, with 9 bases remaining between them. The V gene's germline CDR1 is MNHNY and CDR2 SVGAGI (reference sequence).

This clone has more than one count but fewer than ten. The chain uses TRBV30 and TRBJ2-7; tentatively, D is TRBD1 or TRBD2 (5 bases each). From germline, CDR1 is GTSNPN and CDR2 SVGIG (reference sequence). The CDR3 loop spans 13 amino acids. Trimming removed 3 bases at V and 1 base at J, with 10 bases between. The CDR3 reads CAWRGEFSYEQYF. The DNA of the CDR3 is TGTGCCTGGAGAGGGGAGTTTTCCTACGAGCAGTACTTC.

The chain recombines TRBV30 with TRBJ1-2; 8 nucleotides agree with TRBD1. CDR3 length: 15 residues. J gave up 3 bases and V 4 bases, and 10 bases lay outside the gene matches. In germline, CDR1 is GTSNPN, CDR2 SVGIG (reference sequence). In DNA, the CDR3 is TGTGCCTGGATTCTCCCAGGGGGCGTCGACTATGGCTACACCTTC. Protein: CAWILPGGVDYGYTF.

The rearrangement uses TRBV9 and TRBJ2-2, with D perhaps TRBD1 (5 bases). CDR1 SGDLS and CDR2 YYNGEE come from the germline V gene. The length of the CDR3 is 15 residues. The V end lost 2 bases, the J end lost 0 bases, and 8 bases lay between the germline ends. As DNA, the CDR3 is TGTGCCAGCAGCGTTAGACAGACGAACACCGGGGAGCTGTTTTTT. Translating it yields CASSVRQTNTGELFF.

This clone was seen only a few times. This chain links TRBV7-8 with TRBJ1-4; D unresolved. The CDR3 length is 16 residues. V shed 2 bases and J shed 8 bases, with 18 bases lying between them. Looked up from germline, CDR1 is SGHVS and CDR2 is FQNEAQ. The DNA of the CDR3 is TGTGCCAGCAGCTTAAGGACGGCGGGGTTTCAGGAAAAACTGTTTTTT. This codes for CASSLRTAGFQEKLFF.

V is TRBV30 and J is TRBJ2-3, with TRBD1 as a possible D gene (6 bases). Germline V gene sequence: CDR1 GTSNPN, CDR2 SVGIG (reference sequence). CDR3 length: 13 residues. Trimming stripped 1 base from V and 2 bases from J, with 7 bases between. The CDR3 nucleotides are TGTGCCTGGAGTGGACAGGTCACAGATACGCAGTATTTT. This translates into CAWSGQVTDTQYF.